Shown below are 21 T cell receptor beta chains from a single sample sequenced in a study of cytomegalovirus exposure and HLA in healthy donors. Some clones are missing from TCRdb's copy, which holds only in-frame ones; the method was immunoSEQ multiplex PCR. This sample has about 160,000 clones; roughly 84% occur once, and the top ten carry more than 8.5%. The sample consisted of PBMCs. The receptors originated from a man aged 30 to 45 in good health and CMV-seropositive.

The J gene is TRBJ2-7, the V gene TRBV27; D might be TRBD1 (5 bases). CDR1 and CDR2 (germline): MNHEY, SMNVEV (reference sequence). The CDR3 covers 13 residues. Trimming stripped 3 bases from V and 5 bases from J, with 11 bases between. CDR3 sequence (DNA): TGTGCCAGCAGTTTCGGCAGGGTAGACGAGCAGTACTTC. It is translated as CASSFGRVDEQYF.

This clone was seen a single time. The rearrangement joins TRBV28 to TRBJ2-1; TRBD1 agrees at 9 bases. J lost 10 bases, V lost 2 bases, and 6 bases had no gene match. Germline CDR1 is MDHEN and CDR2 is SYDVKM. The CDR3 has 14 residues. CDR3: CASSLKDRGGEQFF. DNA for the CDR3: TGTGCCAGCAGTTTAAAGGACAGGGGAGGGGAGCAGTTCTTC. The entire variable domain, with the rest obtained from reference TRBV28 and TRBJ2-1, is as follows: DVKVTQSSRYLVKRTGEKVFLECVQDMDHENMFWYRQDPGLGLRLIYFSYDVKMKEKGDIPEGYSVSREKKERFSLILESASTNQTSMYLCASSLKDRGGEQFFGPGTRLTVL.

This clone was counted a few times. This rearrangement joins TRBV7-2 to TRBJ2-7; 7 nucleotides align to TRBD2. Unmatched junction bases numbered 19, after V lost 5 bases and J lost 6 bases. This CDR3 has 17 amino acids. CDR1 SGHTA and CDR2 FQGNSA come from the germline V gene. CDR3 protein: CASSLGTAGVEGSEQYF. In DNA, the CDR3 is TGTGCCAGCAGCCTTGGGACGGCGGGGGTGGAGGGGAGCGAGCAGTACTTC.

This sequence joins TRBV19 and TRBJ2-5; D is ambiguous. This CDR3 is built from 13 residues. Looked up from germline, CDR1 is LNHDA and CDR2 is SQIVND (reference sequence). The V gene lost 4 bases and the J gene lost 0 bases, with 6 bases spanning the gap. The CDR3 loop is CASSTQNQETQYF. Written as DNA, the CDR3 is TGTGCCAGTAGTACACAGAACCAAGAGACCCAGTACTTC. The entire variable domain, with the rest obtained from reference TRBV19 and TRBJ2-5, is as follows: DGGITQSPKYLFRKEGQNVTLSCEQNLNHDAMYWYRQDPGQGLRLIYYSQIVNDFQKGDIAEGYSVSREKKESFPLTVTSAQKNPTAFYLCASSTQNQETQYFGPGTRLLVL.

J is TRBJ1-1 and V is TRBV18, with 8 bases lining up with TRBD1. From germline, CDR1 is KGHSH and CDR2 LQKENI. The CDR3 spans 13 residues. V lost 5 bases to trimming and J lost 12 bases; unmatched junction nucleotides: 11. CDR3: CASSLERTGMTFF. The CDR3 DNA reads TGTGCCAGCTCATTGGAGCGGACAGGGATGACTTTCTTT.

This sequence joins TRBV13 and TRBJ2-1, with D tentatively TRBD1 (6 bases). The V gene's germline CDR1 is PRHDT and CDR2 FYEKMQ (reference sequence). V gave up 11 bases and J gave up 0 bases, with 17 bases separating them. This CDR3 contains 15 residues. For the CDR3, the DNA is TGTGCCTCCCTACAGGGCCCTGGCTCCTACAATGAGCAGTTCTTC. It yields the protein CASLQGPGSYNEQFF.

V and J are TRBV4-3 and TRBJ1-6; tentatively, D is TRBD1 (6 bases). CDR1 is LGHNA, CDR2 YSLEER, per germline. The CDR3 has 17 residues. V dropped 1 base and J dropped 2 bases, with 12 bases sitting between them. CDR3 DNA sequence: TGCGCCAGCAGCCAAGGAAACAGGGTCACCTATAATTCACCCCTCCACTTT. Translation gives CASSQGNRVTYNSPLHF.

This clone was picked up a small number of times. The chain employs TRBV6-5 and TRBJ2-7; a possible D gene is TRBD2 (5 bases). The length of the CDR3 is 14 residues. The germline V gene has CDR1 MNHEY and CDR2 SVGAGI. Trimming shortened V by 6 bases and J by 3 bases, and 15 bases separated the two germline ends. The CDR3, as DNA: TGTGCCAGCAGCCGGGGTGGCAGCTTCTACGAGCAGTACTTC. Protein sequence: CASSRGGSFYEQYF.

This chain uses TRBV29-1 with TRBJ2-7, with a weak D call TRBD1 (5 bases). V lost 0 bases and J 4 bases, leaving 16 bases between the germline ends. Germline V CDR1 and CDR2: SQVTM, ANQGSEA. The CDR3 is 15 amino acids. CDR3 amino acids: CSVEDGADLPYEQYF. CDR3 sequence (DNA): TGCAGCGTTGAAGATGGGGCAGACCTTCCTTACGAGCAGTACTTC.

This clone was detected only once. The J gene is TRBJ2-3, the V gene TRBV5-6, with 9 bases aligning to TRBD1. V shed 0 bases and J 6 bases; nucleotides not matched to a gene: 11. The CDR3 totals 17 residues. Germline values: CDR1 SGHDT, CDR2 YYEEEE. The CDR3, as DNA: TGTGCCAGCAGCTTGGTTGGGGAACAGGGGGCCTGGGATACGCAGTATTTT. Protein: CASSLVGEQGAWDTQYF. Together with reference TRBV5-6 and TRBJ2-3, the CDR3 gives the full variable domain: DAGVTQSPTHLIKTRGQQVTLRCSPKSGHDTVSWYQQALGQGPQFIFQYYEEEERQRGNFPDRFSGHQFPNYSSELNVNALLLGDSALYLCASSLVGEQGAWDTQYFGPGTRLTVL.

This chain joins TRBV9 and TRBJ1-6, with unresolved D. The ends were cut back, 0 bases at V and 8 bases at J, with 12 bases in the middle. Germline V gene data show CDR1 as SGDLS and CDR2 as YYNGEE. This CDR3 spans 15 amino acids. The CDR3 loop is CASSVDHGTDSPLHF. In nucleotides, the CDR3 is TGTGCCAGCAGCGTAGATCACGGTACGGATTCACCCCTCCACTTT.

This sequence joins TRBV11-3 and TRBJ2-7, with 7 positions matching TRBD1. Looked up from germline, CDR1 is SGHNT and CDR2 is YENEEA. V shed 5 bases, J shed 0 bases, and the junction held 7 bases outside the gene matches. This CDR3 comprises 15 residues. The CDR3 coding sequence is TGTGCCAGCAGCGGAAACGGGACAGCCTCCTACGAGCAGTACTTC. It is translated as CASSGNGTASYEQYF.

This chain links TRBV19 with TRBJ1-2; D remains ambiguous. This CDR3 comprises 15 residues. V gave up 6 bases and J gave up 8 bases, with 22 bases separating them. The germline V gene has CDR1 LNHDA and CDR2 SQIVND (reference sequence). The CDR3 region has the DNA TGTGCCAGTAGCAACCCACCCTTTGCCCAGGCCGGCTACACCTTC. Protein: CASSNPPFAQAGYTF.

The CDR3 sequence: CASSDAGLAVPYEQYF. The CDR3 nucleotides read TGTGCCAGCAGTGACGCCGGTCTAGCGGTCCCCTACGAGCAGTACTTC. The rearrangement links TRBV2 to TRBJ2-7, with TRBD2 matching over 7 bases. This CDR3 spans 16 amino acids. The ends lost 3 bases at V and 2 bases at J; junction bases unmatched: 10. The germline gives CDR1 SNHLY, CDR2 FYNNEI.

This clone was seen a single time. This rearrangement joins TRBV19 to TRBJ1-5; D ambiguous. The germline V gene encodes CDR1 LNHDA and CDR2 SQIVND (reference sequence). V was pared by 6 bases and J by 0 bases, with 3 bases between. The CDR3 runs to 12 residues. The CDR3 DNA reads as TGTGCCAGTAGCTATAGCAATCAGCCCCAGCATTTT. Translated: CASSYSNQPQHF.

V usage is TRBV28 and J usage is TRBJ2-5, with D possibly TRBD1 on 7 matching bases. This CDR3 spans 16 amino acids. The V gene's germline CDR1 is MDHEN and CDR2 SYDVKM. Trimming shortened V by 5 bases and J by 4 bases, and 20 bases separated the two germline ends. The CDR3 bases are TGTGCCAGCAGTAGAGGAGGGGGCCTTGGAGGAGAGACCCAGTACTTC. This codes for CASSRGGGLGGETQYF.

The chain combines TRBV7-9 with TRBJ1-3; D is possibly TRBD1 (5 bases). This CDR3 is 16 amino acids long. Trimming shortened V by 3 bases and J by 0 bases, and 12 bases separated the two germline ends. Per germline, CDR1 SEHNR and CDR2 FQNEAQ (reference sequence). CDR3 sequence (DNA): TGTGCCAGCAGCTTTGAGGACACAAACTCTGGAAACACCATATATTTT. Translated: CASSFEDTNSGNTIYF.

This clone was seen just once. This rearrangement joins TRBV7-9 to TRBJ1-1; no reliable D call. This CDR3 contains 15 residues. V was pared by 7 bases and J by 1 base, with 16 bases between. CDR1 SEHNR and CDR2 FQNEAQ come from the germline V gene (reference sequence). In DNA, the CDR3 is TGTGCCAGCACCCCGAGGGAGGGTTGGAACACTGAAGCTTTCTTT. Protein sequence: CASTPREGWNTEAFF.

V gene TRBV6-9 combines with J gene TRBJ1-1; tentatively, D is TRBD1 (5 bases). Germline loops: CDR1 MNHGY, CDR2 SVAAGI. Trimming removed 3 bases from V and 4 bases from J, with 15 bases in between. CDR3 size: 15 residues. The CDR3 coding sequence is TGTGCCAGCAGTTACCCGGGGGATCTTTTCACTGAAGCTTTCTTT. Translating it yields CASSYPGDLFTEAFF.

This chain links TRBV5-6 with TRBJ2-1, with 10 bases matching TRBD2. CDR3 length equals 16 residues. Losses at the gene ends were 3 bases for V and 8 bases for J; bases not matched to a gene: 11. The germline CDR1 and CDR2 sequences are SGHDT and YYEEEE. Here the CDR3 reads CASSWGASGSVHEQFF. The CDR3 DNA sequence: TGTGCCAGCAGCTGGGGTGCTAGCGGGAGTGTCCATGAGCAGTTCTTC. Together with reference TRBV5-6 and TRBJ2-1, the CDR3 gives the full variable domain: DAGVTQSPTHLIKTRGQQVTLRCSPKSGHDTVSWYQQALGQGPQFIFQYYEEEERQRGNFPDRFSGHQFPNYSSELNVNALLLGDSALYLCASSWGASGSVHEQFFGPGTRLTVL.

The V call is TRBV4-1, the J call TRBJ2-7; D may be TRBD2 (5 bases). The ends were cut back, 0 bases at V and 4 bases at J, with 10 bases in the middle. Germline loops: CDR1 MGHRA, CDR2 YSYEKL. The CDR3 has 14 amino acids. The CDR3 coding sequence is TGCGCCAGCAGCCAAGAAGAGGGCGGATACGAGCAGTACTTC. Translated: CASSQEEGGYEQYF.